This T cell receptor (beta chain) was identified in a study of T cell responses to AZD1222 COVID-19 vaccine. Notes on the study in general: Seropositive status at baseline applied to only six AZD1222 recipients. Vaccination with two AZD1222 doses was followed by a rise in Spike-specific TCR breadth and depth.

There are 13 residues in the CDR3. The germline V gene has CDR1 SQVTM and CDR2 ANQGSEA. Concerning this clone: What it binds is unknown.

Clones were sequenced by immunoSEQ multiplex PCR, and TCRdb holds only the in-frame ones, with some missing. The sample yields roughly 180,000 clones, roughly nine tenths seen once. The material was peripheral blood, obtained on day 0 of AZD1222 vaccination. This sequence originates from an adult in good health. This rearrangement joins TRBV29-1 to TRBJ1-1; D is perhaps TRBD1 (5 bases). The CDR3 DNA is TGCACCGCGTCGGGGGACCGGAACACTGAAGCTTTCTTT. This sequence encodes CTASGDRNTEAFF. Drawing the rest from reference TRBV29-1 and TRBJ1-1, the complete variable domain is SAVISQKPSRDICQRGTSLTIQCQVDSQVTMMFWYRQQPGQSLTLIATANQGSEATYESGFVIDKFPISRPNLTFSTLTVSNMSPEDSSIYLCTASGDRNTEAFFGQGTRLTVV.